These 12 T cell receptor beta chains share one sample of origin, sequenced in a study of T cell repertoires in ileal Crohn's disease. Described time point: neoterminal ileum biopsy at postoperative endoscopy, about 6 months after surgery. Method: immunoSEQ multiplex PCR; TCRdb's copy keeps in-frame clones and lacks some. The repertoire holds 7,300 or so clones, with 55% to 85% as singletons. Sequences were obtained from ileal tissue. The receptors were sampled from an adult with Crohn's disease.

This chain uses TRBV30 with TRBJ2-7, with D possibly being TRBD1 (8 bases). The CDR3 is 14 amino acids. CDR1 and CDR2 (germline): GTSNPN, SVGIG (reference sequence). V lost 1 base to trimming and J lost 5 bases, with 15 bases between them. The CDR3 reads CAWSEWTGRDEQYF. CDR3 nucleotides: TGTGCCTGGAGTGAATGGACAGGGAGGGACGAGCAGTACTTC.

The V and J genes are TRBV2 and TRBJ2-2, with a tentative D call TRBD1 (5 bases). V lost 3 bases to trimming and J lost 6 bases, with 5 bases between them. The CDR3 consists of 12 residues. The V gene's germline CDR1 is SNHLY and CDR2 FYNNEI. This CDR3 reads CASSETAGELFF. CDR3 sequence (DNA): TGTGCCAGCAGTGAGACAGCCGGGGAGCTGTTTTTT.

The chain carries TRBV7-2 and TRBJ1-3; TRBD1 is a possible D gene (6 bases). The ends were cut back, 5 bases at V and 0 bases at J, with 11 bases in the middle. The CDR3 covers 15 residues. Germline V gene lookup returns CDR1 SGHTA and CDR2 FQGNSA. Here the CDR3 DNA reads TGTGCCAGCAGCCGGGTACAGGGCTCTGGAAACACCATATATTTT. Amino acid sequence: CASSRVQGSGNTIYF.

This clone was detected a few times. The CDR3 loop is CASSQEGRGYNEQFF. In DNA, the CDR3 is TGCGCCAGCAGCCAGGAGGGGCGAGGGTACAATGAGCAGTTCTTC. The chain links TRBV4-1 to TRBJ2-1; a weak D match, TRBD2 (6 bases). The germline gives CDR1 MGHRA, CDR2 YSYEKL. Trimming shortened V by 3 bases and J by 4 bases, and 13 bases separated the two germline ends. This CDR3 has 15 amino acids.

The rearrangement joins TRBV30 to TRBJ2-7, with 8 nucleotides matching TRBD1. V lost 2 bases, J lost 5 bases, and 5 bases stayed unmatched. This CDR3 spans 13 amino acids. In germline, CDR1 is GTSNPN, CDR2 SVGIG (reference sequence). The CDR3 reads CAWSHGQGDEQYF. The CDR3 DNA sequence: TGTGCCTGGAGTCACGGACAGGGCGACGAGCAGTACTTC.

This clone was recorded only once. The V gene is TRBV2, the J gene TRBJ2-2, with TRBD1 matching 7 bases. CDR1 is SNHLY and CDR2 is FYNNEI in the germline V gene. The V segment lost 8 bases and the J segment 6 bases; nucleotides outside the gene matches: 9. The CDR3 spans 14 residues. CDR3: CASSRQGRAGELFF. CDR3 in DNA: TGTGCCAGCTCAAGACAGGGTCGGGCCGGGGAGCTGTTTTTT. The entire variable domain, with the rest obtained from reference TRBV2 and TRBJ2-2, is as follows: EPEVTQTPSHQVTQMGQEVILRCVPISNHLYFYWYRQILGQKVEFLVSFYNNEISEKSEIFDDQFSVERPDGSNFTLKIRSTKLEDSAMYFCASSRQGRAGELFFGEGSRLTVL.

The V call is TRBV5-1, the J call TRBJ1-1; unclear D gene. Germline-derived CDR1 and CDR2 are SGHRS and YFSETQ. The CDR3 loop spans 15 amino acids. The ends were cut back, 3 bases at V and 0 bases at J, with 12 bases in the middle. As DNA, the CDR3 is TGCGCCAGCAGCTATTCCACAGCTTTGAACACTGAAGCTTTCTTT. The encoded protein is CASSYSTALNTEAFF.

J is TRBJ2-1 and V is TRBV6-6; 7 bases fit TRBD2. The germline CDR1 and CDR2 sequences are MNHNY and SVGAGI (reference sequence). With V trimmed by 3 bases and J by 12 bases, 8 bases remained unmatched. This CDR3 has 13 amino acids. CDR3 bases: TGTGCCAGCAGTTATGTCGGCGGGAGTGGGCAGTTCTTC. Translating gives CASSYVGGSGQFF.

The chain has TRBV7-9 and TRBJ2-1; 11 nucleotides line up with TRBD1. The V and J ends lost 8 bases and 6 bases, in that order; junction bases with no gene match: 12. The CDR3 is 16 amino acids. Per germline, CDR1 SEHNR and CDR2 FQNEAQ (reference sequence). The CDR3 is CASELGGGTGGNEQFF. The CDR3 DNA sequence: TGTGCCAGCGAATTAGGGGGTGGGACAGGGGGCAATGAGCAGTTCTTC.

The chain combines TRBV28 with TRBJ1-1; D remains ambiguous. Trimming stripped 5 bases from V and 9 bases from J, with 19 bases between. The CDR3 is made up of 14 amino acids. Germline lookup yields CDR1 MDHEN and CDR2 SYDVKM. In DNA, the CDR3 is TGTGCCAGCAGTACCCCCTCTAATCCGAGAAAAGCTTTCTTT. It codes for CASSTPSNPRKAFF. Together with reference TRBV28 and TRBJ1-1, the CDR3 gives the full variable domain: DVKVTQSSRYLVKRTGEKVFLECVQDMDHENMFWYRQDPGLGLRLIYFSYDVKMKEKGDIPEGYSVSREKKERFSLILESASTNQTSMYLCASSTPSNPRKAFFGQGTRLTVV.

The chain recombines TRBV2 with TRBJ1-1; possibly TRBD1 for D (5 bases). Germline V gene lookup returns CDR1 SNHLY and CDR2 FYNNEI. This CDR3 has 15 residues. With 6 bases removed from V and 1 base from J, the gap between germline ends came to 15 bases. The CDR3 spells CASRRDGIANTEAFF. In DNA, the CDR3 is TGTGCCAGCAGGCGGGACGGAATCGCGAACACTGAAGCTTTCTTT.

This clone qualifies as medium-sized. Here the CDR3 reads CASSEGQNSPLHF. For the CDR3, the DNA is TGTGCCAGCAGTGAGGGACAGAATTCACCCCTCCACTTT. V is TRBV6-1 and J is TRBJ1-6, with 7 bases lining up with TRBD1. Germline CDR1 and CDR2: MNHNS and SASEGT. With V trimmed by 3 bases and J by 7 bases, 0 bases remained unmatched. This CDR3 comprises 13 residues.